This T cell receptor (beta chain) was profiled in a study of cytomegalovirus exposure and HLA in healthy donors. The PCR contained 60 Vbeta and 13 Jbeta primers. Generated by immunoSEQ multiplex PCR, the TCRdb table keeps only in-frame clones and is missing some. The table includes more than 110,000 clones, roughly two thirds detected once. Study-level findings and limits: Using the classifier, cytomegalovirus status was reportedly diagnosed with high specificity and sensitivity. Data from an earlier analysis indicated that most TCR beta V segments were productive either about 87% or about 30% of the time.

In the case of this clone: The antigen is unknown.

When sampled, the donors appeared nominally healthy, though they likely had unrecorded immune exposures. The clonotype was recovered from a woman aged 40 to 50 in good health and CMV-seronegative. The sample consisted of PBMCs.

The CDR3 bases are TGTGCCAGCAGGCAAGCGGGGGGGCTCAATGAGCAGTTCTTC. Amino acid sequence: CASRQAGGLNEQFF. The V gene is TRBV6-5, the J gene TRBJ2-1; 10 bases map to TRBD2. The ends lost 6 bases at V and 6 bases at J; junction bases unmatched: 5. The germline CDR1 and CDR2 sequences are MNHEY and SVGAGI. The CDR3 length is 14 residues.